This TCR beta chain was sequenced for a study of OX40 agonist ivuxolimab in advanced cancers. Study in general: Patients took ivuxolimab, an agonistic anti-OX40 (CD134) antibody. Three patients responded partially, comprising one with hepatocellular carcinoma and two with cutaneous melanoma.

Findings and caveats of the study: Which antigen the expanded peripheral T cells recognized is unknown.

The assay was immunoSEQ multiplex PCR, and TCRdb's table has in-frame clones only and misses some. The sample lists 30,000 to 45,000 clones, about three quarters occurring once. Note on this clone: The antigen is undetermined.

It was autoimmune disease history or systemic immunosuppression that excluded patients. This sequence was found in an adult with an advanced solid tumor such as melanoma, head and neck, liver or kidney cancer. The starting material was CD4+ or CD8+ T cells sorted from blood, obtained in a trial of the OX40 agonist ivuxolimab.

In nucleotides, the CDR3 is TGTGCCAGTAGTAGGGGCGGGGGAACAGATACGCAGTATTTT. Protein: CASSRGGGTDTQYF. The chain uses TRBV19 and TRBJ2-3, with 7 bases lining up with TRBD2. Germline loops: CDR1 LNHDA, CDR2 SQIVND (reference sequence). V was pared by 4 bases and J by 3 bases, with 4 bases of the junction left unmatched. The CDR3 has 14 residues.